The 31 T cell receptor beta chains in this list originate from one sample, sequenced in a study of T-cell reconstitution after alpha-beta-depleted transplantation in children. Library preparation (for TCRbeta) was performed with unique molecular identifiers. MiXCR was run by TCRdb on the PCR reads, yielding one entry per CDR3 protein. Of almost 250,000 distinct CDR3 sequences listed, about a quarter are singletons. The specimen comprised PBMCs, sampled before TCRalphabeta/CD19-depleted stem cell transplant. The receptors here all came from a girl aged 2 to 9 with Fanconi anemia, due to receive a stem cell transplant.

There are a few counts of this clonotype. The chain recombines TRBV7-2 with TRBJ2-5; possible D gene TRBD2, 6 bases. The CDR3 covers 14 residues. Germline CDR1 and CDR2: SGHTA and FQGNSA. Trimming took 4 bases from V and 2 from J, leaving 11 bases between them. The CDR3 is CASSYGGRQETQYF. DNA for the CDR3: TGTGCCAGCAGCTACGGGGGACGACAAGAGACCCAGTACTTC. The whole variable domain, filled in from reference TRBV7-2 and TRBJ2-5, reads GAGVSQSPSNKVTEKGKDVELRCDPISGHTALYWYRQSLGQGLEFLIYFQGNSAPDKSGLPSDRFSAERTGGSVSTLTIQRTQQEDSAVYLCASSYGGRQETQYFGPGTRLLVL.

This clonotype appeared a few times. The chain combines TRBV29-1 with TRBJ2-5; no clear D gene. Trimming cost V 1 base and J 5 bases, with 11 bases left between them. CDR3 length equals 13 residues. Germline CDR1 is SQVTM and CDR2 is ANQGSEA. The CDR3 protein is CSVEGSTAETQYF. The CDR3 DNA reads as TGCAGCGTTGAAGGTAGCACAGCGGAGACCCAGTACTTC. Supplemented by reference TRBV29-1 and TRBJ2-5, the full variable domain reads SAVISQKPSRDICQRGTSLTIQCQVDSQVTMMFWYRQQPGQSLTLIATANQGSEATYESGFVIDKFPISRPNLTFSTLTVSNMSPEDSSIYLCSVEGSTAETQYFGPGTRLLVL.

Ten or more counts support this clonotype. This chain links TRBV24-1 with TRBJ2-3; D is ambiguous. Germline CDR1 reads KGHDR; CDR2 reads SFDVKD. The CDR3 consists of 14 residues. V was clipped by 2 bases and J by 4 bases, with 9 bases between them. The CDR3 DNA sequence: TGTGCCACCAGTGATTCCTGGGTGGCAGATACGCAGTATTTT. Its protein is CATSDSWVADTQYF.

The chain joins TRBV2 to TRBJ2-1; D possibly corresponds to TRBD2 (6 bases). Germline V gene data show CDR1 as SNHLY and CDR2 as FYNNEI. This CDR3 has 13 amino acids. Between the trimmed V and J ends, which lost 7 bases and 5 bases, there was a span of 12 bases. Written as DNA, the CDR3 is TGTGCCAGCATCAAGAGGAGGGACAATGAGCAGTTCTTC. The encoded protein is CASIKRRDNEQFF. Variable domain in full (rest from reference TRBV2 and TRBJ2-1): EPEVTQTPSHQVTQMGQEVILRCVPISNHLYFYWYRQILGQKVEFLVSFYNNEISEKSEIFDDQFSVERPDGSNFTLKIRSTKLEDSAMYFCASIKRRDNEQFFGPGTRLTVL.

This clonotype was found a few times. The rearrangement joins TRBV24-1 to TRBJ1-1, with D unresolved. From germline, CDR1 is KGHDR and CDR2 SFDVKD. V was trimmed by 4 bases and J by 4 bases, leaving 9 bases between them. CDR3 size: 13 residues. The DNA of the CDR3 is TGTGCCACCAGTGAAGTCGGGATCACTGAAGCTTTCTTT. Its translation: CATSEVGITEAFF.

This clonotype was detected only a few times. This chain links TRBV5-1 with TRBJ1-6; D ambiguous. The CDR3 runs to 14 residues. Trimming left V 0 bases short and J 6 bases short, with 7 bases between. From germline, CDR1 is SGHRS and CDR2 YFSETQ. Here the CDR3 DNA reads TGCGCCAGCAGCTTGGACAGCTCTAATTCACCCCTCCACTTT. This translates into CASSLDSSNSPLHF.

V usage is TRBV20-1 and J usage is TRBJ2-7; 11 bases fit TRBD2. The J segment lost 4 bases and the V segment lost 1 base, leaving 9 bases of the junction unmatched. The CDR3 covers 16 residues. Germline V gives CDR1 DFQATT, CDR2 SNEGSKA (reference sequence). The CDR3 bases are TGCAGTGCTAGAGGTGCTACTAGCGGGAGAGGATACGAGCAGTACTTC. Its translation is CSARGATSGRGYEQYF.

The sample holds many counts of this clonotype. The chain links TRBV6-5 to TRBJ2-7, with D possibly TRBD1 on 6 matching bases. CDR3 length: 14 amino acids. V lost 2 bases, J lost 4 bases, and 12 bases lay in between. Germline lookup yields CDR1 MNHEY and CDR2 SVGAGI. The CDR3 coding sequence is TGTGCCAGCAGTTACGGTTCAGGGGATTACGAGCAGTACTTC. Translation gives CASSYGSGDYEQYF.

There are many counts of this clonotype. The chain carries TRBV20-1 and TRBJ2-7; D is possibly TRBD2 (5 bases). From germline, CDR1 is DFQATT and CDR2 SNEGSKA (reference sequence). This CDR3 has 16 residues. V was pared by 6 bases and J by 4 bases, with 25 bases between. DNA of the CDR3: TGCAGTGCCAGTAACAGACCGGGAAGAGAAGGGTACGAGCAGTACTTC. Translation gives CSASNRPGREGYEQYF.

The chain recombines TRBV29-1 with TRBJ2-3, with TRBD2 identical over 8 bases. The CDR3 consists of 17 residues. CDR1 and CDR2 from the germline V gene are SQVTM and ANQGSEA. J lost 0 bases, V lost 7 bases, and 15 bases had no gene match. CDR3 sequence: CSACRASGHSSTDTQYF. CDR3 nucleotide sequence: TGCAGCGCCTGCAGGGCTAGCGGGCACTCTAGCACAGATACGCAGTATTTT.

This chain connects TRBV29-1 to TRBJ1-2, with TRBD1 identical over 9 bases. Per germline, CDR1 SQVTM and CDR2 ANQGSEA. This CDR3 is built from 15 residues. J was trimmed by 8 bases and V by 3 bases; bases with no gene match: 13. The CDR3 region is CSVDSWGDREGGYTF. CDR3 in DNA: TGCAGCGTTGATAGTTGGGGGGACAGGGAGGGCGGCTACACCTTC.

This clonotype came up many times. The genes are TRBV27 and TRBJ2-7, with 7 bases lining up with TRBD2. Germline V gene data show CDR1 as MNHEY and CDR2 as SMNVEV (reference sequence). V gave up 5 bases and J gave up 3 bases; unmatched junction bases: 10. The CDR3 spans 15 residues. CDR3 sequence (DNA): TGTGCCAGCAGTCGGAAACTAGCGCCGAACTACGAGCAGTACTTC. Translated, it gives CASSRKLAPNYEQYF.

In its sample, this clonotype was seen many times. The chain is built from TRBV12-3 or TRBV12-4 and TRBJ2-1; D remains unclear. CDR3 length: 15 residues. V gave up 9 bases and J gave up 1 base, with 16 bases separating them. CDR3 region: CASLGLRASYNEQFF. Here the CDR3 DNA reads TGTGCCAGTCTAGGGTTGCGTGCATCCTACAATGAGCAGTTCTTC.

Only a few counts were recorded for this clonotype. The chain combines TRBV6-4 with TRBJ2-2; 7 nucleotides align to TRBD1. The germline gives CDR1 MRHNA, CDR2 SNTAGT. CDR3 size: 13 residues. V gave up 8 bases and J gave up 2 bases; unmatched junction bases: 2. The CDR3 bases are TGTGCCAGCGGGACAGCAAACACCGGGGAGCTGTTTTTT. This encodes CASGTANTGELFF.

This clonotype was seen many times. The rearrangement joins TRBV7-3 to TRBJ2-1, with D perhaps being TRBD1 or TRBD2 (5 bases each). Trimming stripped 2 bases from V and 9 bases from J, with 11 bases between. The CDR3 is 13 amino acids. From germline, CDR1 is SGHTA and CDR2 FQGTGA. The CDR3: CASSLDWGSEQFF. The CDR3 DNA is TGTGCCAGCAGCTTAGATTGGGGGAGTGAGCAGTTCTTC.

The table lists this clonotype with a few counts. The rearrangement links TRBV20-1 to TRBJ2-1, with 10 bases fitting TRBD2. The CDR3 spans 13 residues. The V and J ends lost 7 bases and 8 bases, in that order; junction bases with no gene match: 8. Per germline, CDR1 DFQATT and CDR2 SNEGSKA (reference sequence). For the CDR3, the DNA is TGCAGTGAGAGCGGGGGGGCTCCCGATGAGCAGTTCTTC. This codes for CSESGGAPDEQFF.

This chain joins TRBV20-1 and TRBJ2-1; 10 bases agree with TRBD2. This CDR3 contains 14 residues. V was pared by 1 base and J by 4 bases, with 1 base of the junction left unmatched. Germline V gives CDR1 DFQATT, CDR2 SNEGSKA (reference sequence). This chain's CDR3 is CSARALAGYNEQFF. CDR3 DNA sequence: TGCAGTGCTAGAGCACTAGCGGGATACAATGAGCAGTTCTTC.

The chain couples TRBV20-1 to TRBJ2-5; D unclear. Trimming cost V 2 bases and J 5 bases, with 6 bases left between them. The germline gives CDR1 DFQATT, CDR2 SNEGSKA (reference sequence). The CDR3 has 11 residues. CDR3 amino acids: CSARYGETQYF. CDR3 coding DNA: TGCAGTGCTAGATACGGGGAGACCCAGTACTTC.

For the CDR3, the DNA is TGTGCCAGCAGTGAATATATGGGGGGTTCACCCCTCCACTTT. Its protein product is CASSEYMGGSPLHF. The chain recombines TRBV25-1 with TRBJ1-6; D is perhaps TRBD1 (5 bases). Between the trimmed V and J ends, which lost 0 bases and 9 bases, there was a span of 9 bases. The CDR3 runs 14 residues. Germline V gives CDR1 MGHDK, CDR2 SYGVNS.

The CDR3 nucleotides are TGCAGTGCTTCCCCGGGCGGGGCTAGGGGCTACACCTTC. Translation: CSASPGGARGYTF. The chain combines TRBV20-1 with TRBJ1-2, with D possibly being TRBD1 (5 bases). The CDR3 is made up of 13 amino acids. With 5 bases removed from V and 8 bases from J, the gap between germline ends came to 18 bases. Germline CDR1 DFQATT, CDR2 SNEGSKA (reference sequence).

J is TRBJ1-5 and V is TRBV10-2; D unresolved. The germline V gene has CDR1 WSHSY and CDR2 SAAADI. The CDR3 covers 13 residues. The V end was cut by 3 bases, the J end by 1 base, with 4 bases between. This CDR3 reads CASSDGSNQPQHF. CDR3 in DNA: TGCGCCAGCAGTGATGGAAGCAATCAGCCCCAGCATTTT.

The J gene is TRBJ2-1, the V gene TRBV20-1; unclear D gene. The CDR3 sequence is 12 residues long. V was clipped by 6 bases and J by 0 bases, with 6 bases between them. Germline CDR1 and CDR2: DFQATT and SNEGSKA (reference sequence). The CDR3 here is CSAPVSYNEQFF. The CDR3 DNA sequence: TGCAGTGCGCCGGTCTCCTACAATGAGCAGTTCTTC.

The chain employs TRBV6-4 and TRBJ2-2, with 9 bases lining up with TRBD1. Germline V gene lookup returns CDR1 MRHNA and CDR2 SNTAGT. V gave up 6 bases and J gave up 5 bases; unmatched junction bases: 7. CDR3 length equals 15 residues. CDR3 sequence (DNA): TGTGCCAGCAGCGCCGGGACAGGGCCTACCGGGGAGCTGTTTTTT. Its translation is CASSAGTGPTGELFF.

This clonotype occurred many times. The chain carries TRBV6-4 and TRBJ2-3; perhaps TRBD2 as D (6 bases). V gave up 5 bases and J gave up 2 bases, with 14 bases separating them. Germline CDR1 and CDR2: MRHNA and SNTAGT. The CDR3 runs to 15 residues. CDR3 nucleotide sequence: TGTGCCAGCAGTTCATCGGCGGGAAACACAGATACGCAGTATTTT. This encodes CASSSSAGNTDTQYF.

The V gene is TRBV20-1, the J gene TRBJ1-2, with a tentative D call TRBD1 (6 bases). The V end lost 3 bases, the J end lost 8 bases, and 10 bases lay between the germline ends. The CDR3 is 11 residues long. Per germline, CDR1 DFQATT and CDR2 SNEGSKA (reference sequence). This chain's CDR3 is CSARATGGYTF. The CDR3 DNA is TGCAGTGCTAGGGCGACAGGAGGCTACACCTTC.

This clonotype was recorded many times. The chain joins TRBV7-2 to TRBJ2-7, with D possibly being TRBD2 (5 bases). Germline CDR1 SGHTA, CDR2 FQGNSA. The CDR3 covers 16 residues. Trimming left V 3 bases short and J 0 bases short, with 15 bases between. The CDR3 sequence: CASSLTLSAGSYEQYF. CDR3 coding DNA: TGTGCCAGCAGCTTGACCTTGTCGGCGGGCTCCTACGAGCAGTACTTC.

The chain carries TRBV20-1 and TRBJ2-1; 8 positions match TRBD2. V dropped 5 bases and J dropped 3; count of bases not matched to a gene: 18. The CDR3 runs to 18 residues. CDR1 and CDR2 (germline): DFQATT, SNEGSKA (reference sequence). For the CDR3, the DNA is TGCAGTGCTTGGGACCCGGAGACTCTAGCGGGTGGCTACAATGAGCAGTTCTTC. The encoded protein is CSAWDPETLAGGYNEQFF.

This sequence joins TRBV11-1 and TRBJ1-2; a weak D match, TRBD1 (6 bases). The CDR3 consists of 18 residues. Germline V gene data show CDR1 as SGHAT and CDR2 as FQDESV (reference sequence). With 6 bases removed from V and 2 bases from J, the gap between germline ends came to 25 bases. CDR3 in DNA: TGTGCCAGCAGACGAGACGGGGGGCGGATTTGGGACAACTATGGCTACACCTTC. It codes for CASRRDGGRIWDNYGYTF.

The chain carries TRBV28 and TRBJ2-7; D ambiguous. With 5 bases removed from V and 3 bases from J, the gap between germline ends came to 11 bases. CDR1 is MDHEN, CDR2 SYDVKM, per germline. This CDR3 has 13 amino acids. CDR3 protein: CASSLIGLYEQYF. CDR3 nucleotides: TGTGCCAGCAGTCTTATTGGGCTCTACGAGCAGTACTTC.

The V and J genes are TRBV28 and TRBJ2-7; D uncertain. The CDR3 runs to 15 residues. Trimming left V 5 bases short and J 0 bases short, with 14 bases between. The germline V gene encodes CDR1 MDHEN and CDR2 SYDVKM. CDR3 loop: CASSPLVGLSYEQYF. The CDR3 DNA follows: TGTGCCAGCAGTCCGCTGGTAGGGCTCTCCTACGAGCAGTACTTC.

A note on this clonotype: One end of the junction is discordant with germline, which a read error may explain. The chain uses TRBV29-1 and TRBJ2-7; no clear D gene. This CDR3 comprises 14 residues. Germline V CDR1 and CDR2: SQVTM, ANQGSEA. In DNA, the CDR3 is TGCAGCGTTGAGTCGCCTTCGAGCTCCTGCGAGCAGTACTTC. It is translated as CSVESPSSSCEQYF.